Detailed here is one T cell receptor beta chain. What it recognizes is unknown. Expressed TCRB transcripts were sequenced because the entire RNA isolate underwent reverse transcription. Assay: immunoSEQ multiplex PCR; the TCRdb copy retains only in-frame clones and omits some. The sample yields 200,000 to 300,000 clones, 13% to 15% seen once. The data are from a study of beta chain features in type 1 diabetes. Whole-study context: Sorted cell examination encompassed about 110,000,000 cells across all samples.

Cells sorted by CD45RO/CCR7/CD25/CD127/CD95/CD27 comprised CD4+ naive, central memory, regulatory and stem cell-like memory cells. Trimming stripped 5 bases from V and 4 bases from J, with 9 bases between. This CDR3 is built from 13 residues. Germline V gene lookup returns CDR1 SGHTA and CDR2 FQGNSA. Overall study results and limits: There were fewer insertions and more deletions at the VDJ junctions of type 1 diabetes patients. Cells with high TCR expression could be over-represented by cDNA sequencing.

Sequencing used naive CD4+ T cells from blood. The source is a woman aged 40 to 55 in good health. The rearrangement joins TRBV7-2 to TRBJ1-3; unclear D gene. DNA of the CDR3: TGTGCCAGCAGCGCCGGGGAGGGAAACACCATATATTTT. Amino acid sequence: CASSAGEGNTIYF.